This T cell receptor beta chain appears in the sequencing data of a study of T-cell memory formation after mild COVID-19. TCR alpha and TCR beta cDNA libraries with sample barcodes and UMIs came from 5'RACE using constant-segment primers. TCRdb reprocessed the 5' RACE reads with MiXCR, giving one entry per CDR3 protein. The repertoire has approximately 260,000 distinct CDR3 sequences, roughly 15% of them found once; the top ten carry approximately 3.5%. In its sample, this clonotype was seen once. Its antigen remains unidentified. General observations from the study: There were some responding clones in pre-infection memory, which suggested that cross-reactive memory had joined.

The sequence was collected from a young man who had mild COVID-19 (a few samples of this study predate the infection). Cell type and time point are not known. The sample was PBMCs or a T cell subset sorted from them (not recorded which).

The CDR3 DNA is TGTGCCAGCAGTATGACAGGGATCTACGAGCAGTACTTC. Amino acid sequence: CASSMTGIYEQYF. The V and J genes are TRBV12-3 or TRBV12-4 and TRBJ2-7; 7 bases agree with TRBD1. CDR3 length: 13 amino acids. V lost 5 bases to trimming and J lost 3 bases; unmatched junction nucleotides: 4.